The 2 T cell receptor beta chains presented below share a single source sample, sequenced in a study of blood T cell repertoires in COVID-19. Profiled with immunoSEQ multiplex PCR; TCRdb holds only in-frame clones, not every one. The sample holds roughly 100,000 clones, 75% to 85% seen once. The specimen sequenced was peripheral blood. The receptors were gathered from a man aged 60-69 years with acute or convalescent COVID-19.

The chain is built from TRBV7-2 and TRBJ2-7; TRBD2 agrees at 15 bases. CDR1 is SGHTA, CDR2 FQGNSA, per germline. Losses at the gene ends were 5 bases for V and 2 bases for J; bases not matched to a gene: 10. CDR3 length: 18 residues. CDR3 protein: CASSRRGLAGGTPYEQYF. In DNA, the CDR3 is TGTGCCAGCAGCCGCCGTGGACTAGCGGGAGGGACACCCTACGAGCAGTACTTC.

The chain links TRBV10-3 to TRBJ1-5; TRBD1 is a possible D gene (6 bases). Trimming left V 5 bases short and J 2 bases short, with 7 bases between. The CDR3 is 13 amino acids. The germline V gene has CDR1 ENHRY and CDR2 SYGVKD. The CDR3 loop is CAISSGGNQPQHF. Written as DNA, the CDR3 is TGTGCCATCAGTTCAGGGGGCAATCAGCCCCAGCATTTT.